This TCR beta chain came from a study of blood T cell repertoires in COVID-19. CDR3 length: 16 residues. The germline V gene has CDR1 GTSNPN and CDR2 SVGIG (reference sequence). Trimming took 3 bases from V and 14 from J; bases not matched to a gene: 20. This clone occurred once. This table comes from immunoSEQ multiplex PCR, and its TCRdb copy is limited to in-frame clones, with some not included. The sample contains around 240,000 clones, about 90% of which appear only once. The chain couples TRBV30 to TRBJ2-1; 9 bases agree with TRBD2. Sample: PBMCs or T cells enriched from blood (not recorded which). The clonotype was recovered from a man aged 45-60 years who had been exposed to COVID-19. The CDR3 nucleotides are TGTGCCTGGAGCATTAAAACTAGCGGGTATTTTAAAAGGGAGTTCTTC. Its protein is CAWSIKTSGYFKREFF. Based on the CDR3 plus reference TRBV30 and TRBJ2-1, the full variable domain is SQTIHQWPATLVQPVGSPLSLECTVEGTSNPNLYWYRQAAGRGLQLLFYSVGIGQISSEVPQNLSASRPQDRQFILSSKKLLLSDSGFYLCAWSIKTSGYFKREFFGPGTRLTVL.